The 24 T cell receptor beta chains below all came from one sample that was sequenced in a study of blood T cells in healthy people across ages. Using a J-beta primer mix together with a sample-barcoded 5' primer, a second PCR was run for about 6 to 12 cycles. MiXCR, applied by TCRdb to the 5' RACE reads, yields one record per CDR3 protein. The sample has 1.5 million to 2 million distinct CDR3 sequences, roughly 50% seen once. The sequenced sample was blood. The receptors were sampled from a woman aged 40 to 50 in good health.

The chain combines TRBV7-2 with TRBJ2-1; D is uncertain. This CDR3 has 14 residues. Germline CDR1 SGHTA, CDR2 FQGNSA. Trimming removed 8 bases from V and 0 bases from J, with 11 bases in between. The CDR3 is CASGLVSSYNEQFF. The CDR3 DNA sequence: TGTGCCAGCGGGCTGGTGAGCTCCTACAATGAGCAGTTCTTC.

The table lists this clonotype with a few counts. Relative to the germline gene, one junction end is altered; a read error may explain this. The chain carries TRBV6-2 or TRBV6-3 and TRBJ2-7; a weak D match, TRBD1 (5 bases). The V gene's germline CDR1 is MNHEY and CDR2 SVGEGT. There are 15 residues in the CDR3. CDR3 nucleotide sequence: TGTGCCAGCAGTTACCAGGGCCTACTGTCCTCCGAGCAGTACTTC. Amino acids: CASSYQGLLSSEQYF.

The gene calls are TRBV7-2 and TRBJ2-1; D remains unclear. This CDR3 contains 17 residues. The V gene lost 3 bases and the J gene lost 0 bases, with 15 bases spanning the gap. Germline-derived CDR1 and CDR2 are SGHTA and FQGNSA. This CDR3 is CASSFLLTVSSYNEQFF. Here the CDR3 DNA reads TGTGCCAGCAGCTTTCTCCTAACGGTGAGCTCCTACAATGAGCAGTTCTTC.

This clonotype was counted only a few times. The CDR3 bases are TGTGCCAGCAGCAGGGTTAGCAATCAGCCCCAGCATTTT. As protein: CASSRVSNQPQHF. V gene TRBV27 combines with J gene TRBJ1-5; a weak D match, TRBD1 (5 bases). The V end was cut by 6 bases, the J end by 0 bases, with 6 bases between. This CDR3 has 13 residues. The germline gives CDR1 MNHEY, CDR2 SMNVEV (reference sequence).

This clonotype appeared a few times. This chain links TRBV6-2 or TRBV6-3 with TRBJ2-6, with D tentatively TRBD1 (7 bases). Germline V CDR1 and CDR2: MNHEY, SVGEGT. The CDR3 sequence is 17 residues long. The V end lost 2 bases, the J end lost 6 bases, and 17 bases lay between the germline ends. CDR3 sequence reads: CASSYRTGDWEANVLTF. CDR3 in DNA: TGTGCCAGCAGTTACCGTACAGGGGACTGGGAGGCCAACGTCCTGACTTTC.

The chain is built from TRBV25-1 and TRBJ1-6; maybe TRBD1 (6 bases). From germline, CDR1 is MGHDK and CDR2 SYGVNS. The CDR3 extends over 17 amino acids. V lost 2 bases and J 7 bases, leaving 18 bases between the germline ends. The CDR3 nucleotides are TGTGCCAGCAGTGAAGGAGTAGGCAGGGGTCTAAATTCACCCCTCCACTTT. Translated, it gives CASSEGVGRGLNSPLHF.

This clonotype occurred many times. The rearrangement links TRBV27 to TRBJ1-2; the D is unclear. V gave up 5 bases and J gave up 4 bases, with 8 bases separating them. This CDR3 has 12 residues. From germline, CDR1 is MNHEY and CDR2 SMNVEV (reference sequence). The CDR3 DNA reads as TGTGCCAGCAGTCCTGCGGGCTATGGCTACACCTTC. Its protein is CASSPAGYGYTF.

The chain is built from TRBV7-9 and TRBJ2-1; 8 bases map to TRBD2. CDR3 length: 16 amino acids. J gave up 5 bases and V 3 bases, and 9 bases lay outside the gene matches. Looked up from germline, CDR1 is SEHNR and CDR2 is FQNEAQ (reference sequence). The CDR3 sequence is CASSFIGTRLNNEQFF. The CDR3 nucleotides read TGTGCCAGCAGCTTCATCGGGACTAGGTTGAACAATGAGCAGTTCTTC.

This clonotype showed up just once. The CDR3 loop is CASSEYKGAGETQYF. The CDR3 region has the DNA TGTGCCAGCAGTGAATATAAGGGGGCGGGTGAGACCCAGTACTTC. The chain links TRBV25-1 to TRBJ2-5; 7 bases agree with TRBD1. The germline gives CDR1 MGHDK, CDR2 SYGVNS. Trimming at V came to 0 bases and at J to 5 bases, leaving 6 bases not matched to a gene. The CDR3 is made up of 15 amino acids.

This clonotype was detected a few times. The chain is built from TRBV20-1 and TRBJ2-5; 7 nucleotides align to TRBD2. V was clipped by 6 bases and J by 2 bases; unmatched bases: 12. The CDR3 sequence is 15 residues long. Germline V lookup: CDR1 DFQATT, CDR2 SNEGSKA (reference sequence). CDR3 region: CSAKRRSGEQETQYF. As DNA, the CDR3 is TGCAGTGCCAAACGCCGGAGCGGGGAACAAGAGACCCAGTACTTC.

On this clonotype: One end of the junction varies from germline; a read error may be responsible. V usage is TRBV7-9 and J usage is TRBJ2-7; 13 bases agree with TRBD2. This CDR3 spans 17 amino acids. The germline V gene encodes CDR1 SEHNR and CDR2 FQNEAQ (reference sequence). The CDR3 DNA reads as TGTACCAGCAGCGACCGACTAGCGGGGGGCCAAGTCAACGAGCAGTACTTC. Its translation is CTSSDRLAGGQVNEQYF. The full variable domain, rest sourced from reference TRBV7-9 and TRBJ2-7, is DTGVSQNPRHKITKRGQNVTFRCDPISEHNRLYWYRQTLGQGPEFLTYFQNEAQLEKSRLLSDRFSAERPKGSFSTLEIQRTEQGDSAMYLCTSSDRLAGGQVNEQYFGPGTRLTVT.

The genes are TRBV28 and TRBJ1-5; D is perhaps TRBD1 (5 bases). Looked up from germline, CDR1 is MDHEN and CDR2 is SYDVKM. Trimming pared 8 bases from V and 4 bases from J, leaving 15 bases between. CDR3 length: 14 residues. CDR3 region: CASYQGGQNQPQHF. The CDR3 nucleotides are TGTGCCAGCTATCAGGGAGGTCAGAATCAGCCCCAGCATTTT.

In DNA, the CDR3 is TGTGCCATCAGTGATAGGGCAGCTGGTAACTATGGCTACACCTTC. Amino acids: CAISDRAAGNYGYTF. The chain has TRBV10-3 and TRBJ1-2; D is undetermined. The CDR3 is 15 residues long. Between the trimmed V and J ends, which lost 3 bases and 1 base, there was a span of 12 bases. The germline V gene encodes CDR1 ENHRY and CDR2 SYGVKD.

This clonotype was seen more than once but under ten times. This sequence joins TRBV5-5 and TRBJ2-5, with TRBD1 matching 7 bases. V trimming: 0 bases; J trimming: 5 bases; junction bases outside the gene matches: 7. The CDR3 covers 15 residues. Germline V gives CDR1 SGHKS, CDR2 YYEKEE (reference sequence). CDR3 nucleotide sequence: TGTGCCAGCAGCTTGGACAGGGGAGTGTGGGAGACCCAGTACTTC. Protein: CASSLDRGVWETQYF.

As to this clonotype: A junction end diverges from the germline sequence, so it may reflect a read error. The gene calls are TRBV7-2 and TRBJ2-5; weak D call: TRBD1 (7 bases). Germline V gives CDR1 SGHTA, CDR2 FQGNSA. The CDR3 is made up of 16 amino acids. CDR3 protein: CARSPTRRQGGETQYF. The CDR3 DNA is TGTGCCCGCAGCCCGACTCGTCGGCAGGGGGGAGAGACCCAGTACTTC.

V gene TRBV28 combines with J gene TRBJ2-7; D possibly matches TRBD1 or TRBD2 (5 bases each). The length of the CDR3 is 14 residues. Germline V gives CDR1 MDHEN, CDR2 SYDVKM. V was cut by 3 bases and J by 2 bases, with 11 bases left in between. CDR3: CASSFLGTPYEQYF. CDR3 DNA sequence: TGTGCCAGCAGTTTTCTGGGGACCCCCTACGAGCAGTACTTC.

This sequence joins TRBV5-1 and TRBJ2-7, with 8 nucleotides matching TRBD1. The CDR3 consists of 16 residues. The junction had 11 bases not matched to a gene; V was cut back by 4 bases and J by 2 bases. Per germline, CDR1 SGHRS and CDR2 YFSETQ. In nucleotides, the CDR3 is TGCGCCAGCAGCCCGGACGGGACAGGAGGGCCCTACGAGCAGTACTTC. Translating gives CASSPDGTGGPYEQYF.

As to this clonotype: A clone one base away is much larger, so this may be a read error. The CDR3 DNA reads TGCAGCGCCTACGCCCCGGGACGGACCTGCAATGAGCAGTTCTTC. Translated: CSAYAPGRTCNEQFF. This chain uses TRBV29-1 with TRBJ2-1; D is possibly TRBD1 or TRBD2 (5 bases each). The CDR3 has 15 residues. V was trimmed by 7 bases and J by 6 bases, leaving 22 bases between them. From germline, CDR1 is SQVTM and CDR2 ANQGSEA.

V and J are TRBV6-1 and TRBJ1-5; tentatively, D is TRBD1 (6 bases). CDR1 MNHNS and CDR2 SASEGT come from the germline V gene. The V end was cut by 8 bases, the J end by 6 bases, with 20 bases between. CDR3 length: 15 residues. The CDR3 DNA follows: TGTGCCAGCTCCCTTGCAGGGGCACTTACTCAGCCCCAGCATTTT. It yields the protein CASSLAGALTQPQHF.

V usage is TRBV3-1 and J usage is TRBJ2-7, with TRBD1 matching 8 bases. The CDR3 sequence is 20 residues long. The ends lost 4 bases at V and 0 bases at J; junction bases unmatched: 20. From germline, CDR1 is LGHDT and CDR2 YNNKEL (reference sequence). The CDR3 sequence is CASSPLIGQGIGGSSYEQYF. Written as DNA, the CDR3 is TGTGCCAGCAGCCCCTTGATAGGACAGGGAATAGGGGGGAGCTCCTACGAGCAGTACTTC.

A remark on this clonotype: At one end the junction does not follow the germline gene, possibly because of a read error. CDR3 in amino acids: CAGSLGWVRTGARGIYGYTF. The DNA of the CDR3 is TGCGCCGGCAGCCTAGGGTGGGTAAGGACAGGGGCCCGCGGGATCTATGGCTACACCTTC. This rearrangement joins TRBV4-1 to TRBJ1-2; 9 nucleotides match TRBD1. The CDR3 loop spans 20 amino acids. The germline V gene has CDR1 MGHRA and CDR2 YSYEKL.

The CDR3 bases are TGTGCCAGCAGCTTCACTAGCGAGTCCTACAATGAGCAGTACTTC. This translates into CASSFTSESYNEQYF. V and J are TRBV7-9 and TRBJ2-5, with 7 bases aligning to TRBD2. The length of the CDR3 is 15 residues. The V segment lost 3 bases and the J segment 11 bases; nucleotides outside the gene matches: 15. CDR1 is SEHNR and CDR2 is FQNEAQ in the germline V gene (reference sequence). The variable domain in full, completed from reference TRBV7-9 and TRBJ2-5, reads DTGVSQNPRHKITKRGQNVTFRCDPISEHNRLYWYRQTLGQGPEFLTYFQNEAQLEKSRLLSDRFSAERPKGSFSTLEIQRTEQGDSAMYLCASSFTSESYNEQYFGPGTRLLVL.

This chain links TRBV20-1 with TRBJ2-1; no clear D. The tail of the sequence fits TRBJ2-7 better, so the J call may be wrong. CDR3 length: 13 amino acids. The germline gives CDR1 DFQATT, CDR2 SNEGSKA (reference sequence). The CDR3 sequence: CSARDGVYNEQYF. The CDR3 bases are TGCAGTGCTAGAGACGGAGTATACAATGAGCAGTACTTC.

The V and J genes are TRBV28 and TRBJ1-2, with D unresolved. From germline, CDR1 is MDHEN and CDR2 SYDVKM. This CDR3 is built from 11 residues. Trimming removed 8 bases at V and 10 bases at J, with 14 bases between. The CDR3 DNA sequence: TGTGCCAGCTCAGATCAGCGGCTCTACACCTTC. Translation gives CASSDQRLYTF.